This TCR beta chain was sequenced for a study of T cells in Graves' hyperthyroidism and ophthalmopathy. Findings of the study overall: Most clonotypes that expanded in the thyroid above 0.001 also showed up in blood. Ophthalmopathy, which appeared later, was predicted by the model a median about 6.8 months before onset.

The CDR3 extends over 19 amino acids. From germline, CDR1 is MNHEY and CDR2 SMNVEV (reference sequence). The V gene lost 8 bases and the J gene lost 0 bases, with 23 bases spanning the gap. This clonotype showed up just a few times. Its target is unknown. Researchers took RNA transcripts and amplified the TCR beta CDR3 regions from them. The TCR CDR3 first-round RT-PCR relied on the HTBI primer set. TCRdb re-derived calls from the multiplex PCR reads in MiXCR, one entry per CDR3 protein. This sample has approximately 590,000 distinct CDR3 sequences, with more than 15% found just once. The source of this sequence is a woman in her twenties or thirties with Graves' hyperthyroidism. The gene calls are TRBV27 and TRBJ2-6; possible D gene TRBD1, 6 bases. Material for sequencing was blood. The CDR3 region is CASRGSTGNWLSGANVLTF. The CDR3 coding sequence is TGTGCCAGCCGAGGGTCCACAGGGAATTGGCTCTCTGGGGCCAACGTCCTGACTTTC.